Listed here are 21 T cell receptor beta chains from one sample, sequenced in a study of blood T cell repertoires in COVID-19. TCRdb's copy holds only in-frame clones and misses some; the assay was immunoSEQ multiplex PCR. The profile shows under 200,000 clones, roughly 80% of them singletons. Sequencing input: PBMCs or T cells enriched from blood (not recorded which). The receptors were gathered from a woman aged 55-70 years who had recovered from COVID-19.

This chain uses TRBV14 with TRBJ2-5; perhaps TRBD1 as D (6 bases). V lost 3 bases and J lost 5, with 16 bases in between. This CDR3 is built from 15 residues. The germline CDR1 and CDR2 sequences are SGHDN and FVKESK. The CDR3: CASSHRGPWGETQYF. CDR3 DNA: TGTGCCAGCAGCCACAGGGGCCCATGGGGCGAGACCCAGTACTTC.

The CDR3, as DNA: TGCGCCAGCAATATCCCTGACAGGGAAAATGAGCAGTTCTTC. Translating gives CASNIPDRENEQFF. This rearrangement joins TRBV5-1 to TRBJ2-1; TRBD1 agrees at 7 bases. With V trimmed by 6 bases and J by 7 bases, 10 bases remained unmatched. Germline CDR1 reads SGHRS; CDR2 reads YFSETQ. The CDR3 extends over 14 amino acids.

This chain links TRBV6-1 with TRBJ2-1; 8 bases fit TRBD2. The junction had 9 bases not matched to a gene; V was cut back by 1 base and J by 10 bases. CDR1 is MNHNS and CDR2 is SASEGT in the germline V gene. The CDR3 spans 15 residues. CDR3 residues: CASSEGPAGVGEQFF. DNA of the CDR3: TGTGCCAGCAGTGAAGGTCCAGCGGGGGTAGGCGAGCAGTTCTTC.

This chain joins TRBV2 and TRBJ2-3; TRBD1 matches at 9 bases. Trimming took 7 bases from V and 3 from J; bases not matched to a gene: 2. CDR3 length: 13 residues. Germline V gives CDR1 SNHLY, CDR2 FYNNEI. CDR3 bases: TGTGCCAGCAAGGGACAGGGTACAGATACGCAGTATTTT. Its protein product is CASKGQGTDTQYF.

This sequence joins TRBV2 and TRBJ2-7, with D possibly being TRBD2 (5 bases). Trimming shortened V by 6 bases and J by 0 bases, and 21 bases separated the two germline ends. The CDR3 is made up of 17 amino acids. Germline V gene data show CDR1 as SNHLY and CDR2 as FYNNEI. The chain's CDR3 is CASSGLEEVLSSYEQYF. Here the CDR3 DNA reads TGTGCCAGCAGCGGTTTGGAGGAAGTTTTAAGCTCCTACGAGCAGTACTTC.

V and J are TRBV7-2 and TRBJ2-7, with D possibly being TRBD2 (5 bases). The CDR3 contains 13 residues. Trimming took 4 bases from V and 6 from J, leaving 13 bases between them. The germline V gene encodes CDR1 SGHTA and CDR2 FQGNSA. In DNA, the CDR3 is TGTGCCAGCAGCTCCCCAAATACTAGCGAGCAGTACTTC. Residues: CASSSPNTSEQYF. The variable domain in full, with the rest retrieved from reference TRBV7-2 and TRBJ2-7, is GAGVSQSPSNKVTEKGKDVELRCDPISGHTALYWYRQSLGQGLEFLIYFQGNSAPDKSGLPSDRFSAERTGGSVSTLTIQRTQQEDSAVYLCASSSPNTSEQYFGPGTRLTVT.

The V gene is TRBV3-1 (or the pseudogene TRBV3-2), the J gene TRBJ1-5; 10 positions match TRBD1. With V trimmed by 4 bases and J by 7 bases, 7 bases remained unmatched. The CDR3 extends over 15 amino acids. Germline assignment: CDR1 LGHDT and CDR2 YNNKEL (reference sequence). CDR3 sequence: CASSRDRGRGQPQHF. Here the CDR3 DNA reads TGTGCCAGCAGCCGTGACAGGGGGCGTGGGCAGCCCCAGCATTTT.

The chain links TRBV7-2 to TRBJ2-1, with TRBD1 matching 12 bases. The CDR3 sequence is 16 residues long. The V and J ends lost 4 bases and 6 bases, in that order; junction bases with no gene match: 7. CDR1 is SGHTA and CDR2 is FQGNSA in the germline V gene. DNA of the CDR3: TGTGCCAGCAGCTCCCGGGACAGGGGGCGTATCAATGAGCAGTTCTTC. Translation: CASSSRDRGRINEQFF.

This rearrangement joins TRBV19 to TRBJ1-5, with D tentatively TRBD1 (6 bases). Germline CDR1 reads LNHDA; CDR2 reads SQIVND (reference sequence). V shed 3 bases and J shed 0 bases, with 12 bases lying between them. The CDR3 runs to 16 residues. CDR3 in amino acids: CASSMRGLGSNQPQHF. CDR3 nucleotide sequence: TGTGCCAGTAGTATGCGGGGGCTCGGTAGCAATCAGCCCCAGCATTTT.

V usage is TRBV15 and J usage is TRBJ2-1, with D possibly matching TRBD2 (6 bases). Trimming shortened V by 3 bases and J by 3 bases, and 15 bases separated the two germline ends. The CDR3 contains 16 residues. Germline CDR1 is LNHNV and CDR2 is YYDKDF (reference sequence). CDR3 DNA sequence: TGTGCCACCAGCAGCTCGGTAGCGGTGAACTACAATGAGCAGTTCTTC. Translated: CATSSSVAVNYNEQFF.

V is TRBV7-2 and J is TRBJ1-4; TRBD1 is a possible D gene (5 bases). CDR1 and CDR2 from the germline V gene are SGHTA and FQGNSA. This CDR3 has 14 amino acids. Trimming took off 1 base at V and 7 bases at J, with 10 bases between the two ends. Here the CDR3 DNA reads TGTGCCAGCAGCTTAGGGGGCGGGGGTGAAAAACTGTTTTTT. This translates into CASSLGGGGEKLFF.

V is TRBV6-5 and J is TRBJ2-7; the D gene is possibly TRBD2 (5 bases). The V end lost 5 bases, the J end lost 3 bases, and 8 bases lay between the germline ends. The CDR3 contains 12 residues. Germline-derived CDR1 and CDR2 are MNHEY and SVGAGI. The CDR3 protein is CASSLRDYEQYF. CDR3 in DNA: TGTGCCAGCAGTCTCCGGGACTACGAGCAGTACTTC.

The V and J genes are TRBV5-4 and TRBJ1-1; the match to TRBD1 covers 7 bases. Germline V gene lookup returns CDR1 SGHNT and CDR2 YYREEE (reference sequence). The CDR3 length is 15 residues. V shed 3 bases, J shed 5 bases, and the junction held 10 bases outside the gene matches. CDR3 in amino acids: CASSSRATGSTEAFF. CDR3 coding DNA: TGTGCCAGCAGCTCCCGTGCGACAGGGTCGACTGAAGCTTTCTTT.

The V gene is TRBV6-6, the J gene TRBJ1-5; tentative D call: TRBD1 (6 bases). V was clipped by 8 bases and J by 3 bases, with 11 bases between them. This CDR3 contains 13 residues. Germline CDR1 is MNHNY and CDR2 is SVGAGI (reference sequence). CDR3 in DNA: TGTGCCAGCTCGCAGGGGTACAATCAGCCCCAGCATTTT. Its protein is CASSQGYNQPQHF.

The CDR3 spells CASSPFLGTEAFF. DNA of the CDR3: TGTGCCAGCAGCCCCTTTCTAGGCACTGAAGCTTTCTTT. The chain couples TRBV3-1 (or the pseudogene TRBV3-2) to TRBJ1-1, with no clear D. V was shortened by 4 bases and J by 4 bases, with 10 bases between the two germline ends. Germline CDR1 LGHDT, CDR2 YNNKEL (reference sequence). The CDR3 runs to 13 residues.

The chain is built from TRBV30 and TRBJ2-3, with 10 nucleotides matching TRBD2. The germline CDR1 and CDR2 sequences are GTSNPN and SVGIG (reference sequence). CDR3 length: 14 residues. Losses at the gene ends were 5 bases for V and 0 bases for J; bases not matched to a gene: 2. The CDR3 DNA reads TGTGCCTGGGGTAGCGGGGGGAGCACAGATACGCAGTATTTT. Translating it yields CAWGSGGSTDTQYF.

Many counts were recorded for this clone. The V and J genes are TRBV9 and TRBJ2-7, with D perhaps matching TRBD1 (5 bases). V gave up 0 bases and J gave up 2 bases, with 9 bases separating them. The CDR3 length is 14 residues. The V gene's germline CDR1 is SGDLS and CDR2 YYNGEE. This chain's CDR3 is CASSVGQSPYEQYF. In nucleotides, the CDR3 is TGTGCCAGCAGCGTAGGACAGAGCCCCTACGAGCAGTACTTC.

The chain uses TRBV11-2 and TRBJ2-7, with TRBD2 identical over 8 bases. CDR1 is SGHAT, CDR2 FQNNGV, per germline. V shed 8 bases and J 2 bases; nucleotides not matched to a gene: 11. CDR3 length: 15 residues. The CDR3 sequence: CASGKAGAQAYEQYF. CDR3 DNA: TGTGCCAGCGGGAAAGCGGGGGCCCAAGCCTACGAGCAGTACTTC.

V usage is TRBV7-2 and J usage is TRBJ2-7, with unresolved D. This CDR3 spans 15 amino acids. V was clipped by 1 base and J by 6 bases, with 16 bases between them. The germline gives CDR1 SGHTA, CDR2 FQGNSA. The DNA for the CDR3 is TGTGCCAGCAGCTTAGTGCCGGGTGCCGGTAGCGAGCAGTACTTC. Translation gives CASSLVPGAGSEQYF.

The chain joins TRBV5-1 to TRBJ2-5, with D perhaps matching TRBD1 (6 bases). Trimming stripped 4 bases from V and 2 bases from J, with 9 bases between. The CDR3 has 13 amino acids. Germline CDR1 and CDR2: SGHRS and YFSETQ. The CDR3 loop is CASSSGQQETQYF. DNA for the CDR3: TGCGCCAGCAGCAGCGGACAGCAAGAGACCCAGTACTTC. Drawing the rest from reference TRBV5-1 and TRBJ2-5, the complete variable domain is KAGVTQTPRYLIKTRGQQVTLSCSPISGHRSVSWYQQTPGQGLQFLFEYFSETQRNKGNFPGRFSGRQFSNSRSEMNVSTLELGDSALYLCASSSGQQETQYFGPGTRLLVL.

The chain recombines TRBV5-1 with TRBJ2-7, with D tentatively TRBD1 (6 bases). The length of the CDR3 is 13 residues. Trimming removed 2 bases at V and 2 bases at J, with 8 bases between. Germline CDR1 is SGHRS and CDR2 is YFSETQ. CDR3 bases: TGCGCCAGCAGCTTCCAGGGGACCTACGAGCAGTACTTC. The encoded protein is CASSFQGTYEQYF.